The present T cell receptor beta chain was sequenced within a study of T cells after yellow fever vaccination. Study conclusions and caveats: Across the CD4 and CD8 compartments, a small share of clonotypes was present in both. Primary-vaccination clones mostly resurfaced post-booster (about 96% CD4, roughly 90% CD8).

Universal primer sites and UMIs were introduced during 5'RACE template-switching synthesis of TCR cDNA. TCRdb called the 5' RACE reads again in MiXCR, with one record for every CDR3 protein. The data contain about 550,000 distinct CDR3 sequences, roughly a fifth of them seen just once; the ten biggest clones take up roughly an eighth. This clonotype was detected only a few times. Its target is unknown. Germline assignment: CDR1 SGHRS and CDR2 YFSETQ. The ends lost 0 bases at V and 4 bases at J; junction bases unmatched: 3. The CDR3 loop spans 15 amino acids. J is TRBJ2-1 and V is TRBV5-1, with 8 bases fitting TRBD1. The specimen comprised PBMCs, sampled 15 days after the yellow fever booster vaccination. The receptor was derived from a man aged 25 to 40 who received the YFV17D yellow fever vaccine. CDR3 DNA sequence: TGCGCCAGCAGCTTGGAACGACAGGGGTACAATGAGCAGTTCTTC. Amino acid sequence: CASSLERQGYNEQFF.